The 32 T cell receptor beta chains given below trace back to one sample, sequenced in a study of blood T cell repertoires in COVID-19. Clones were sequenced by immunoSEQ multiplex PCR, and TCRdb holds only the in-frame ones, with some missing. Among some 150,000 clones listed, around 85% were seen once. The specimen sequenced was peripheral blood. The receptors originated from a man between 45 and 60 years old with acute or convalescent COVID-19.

Here the CDR3 reads CASSDRVLMVNTEAFF. In nucleotides, the CDR3 is TGTGCCAGCAGTGACAGGGTATTGATGGTGAACACTGAAGCTTTCTTT. This chain joins TRBV6-1 and TRBJ1-1, with TRBD1 as a possible D gene (5 bases). The CDR3 sequence is 16 residues long. The germline V gene has CDR1 MNHNS and CDR2 SASEGT. Trimming took 3 bases from V and 0 from J, leaving 14 bases between them.

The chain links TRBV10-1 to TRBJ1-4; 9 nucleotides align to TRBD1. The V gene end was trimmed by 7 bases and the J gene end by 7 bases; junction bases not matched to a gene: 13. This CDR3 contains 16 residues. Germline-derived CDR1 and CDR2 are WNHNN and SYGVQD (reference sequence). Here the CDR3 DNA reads TGCGCCAGCACCGGGACAGGGAGGGCTTTTGGTGAAAAACTGTTTTTT. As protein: CASTGTGRAFGEKLFF.

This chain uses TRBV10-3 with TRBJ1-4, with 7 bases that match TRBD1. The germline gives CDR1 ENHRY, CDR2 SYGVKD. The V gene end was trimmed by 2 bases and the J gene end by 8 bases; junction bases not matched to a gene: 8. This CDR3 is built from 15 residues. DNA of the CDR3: TGTGCCATCAGTGAGAAGACAGGGCTGGACGAAAAACTGTTTTTT. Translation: CAISEKTGLDEKLFF.

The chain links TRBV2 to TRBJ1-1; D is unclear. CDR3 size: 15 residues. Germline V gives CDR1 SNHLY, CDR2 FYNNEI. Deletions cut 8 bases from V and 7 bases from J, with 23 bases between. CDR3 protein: CASLPNRGSAYEAFF. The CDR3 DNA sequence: TGTGCCAGCCTCCCCAACCGCGGCAGCGCCTATGAAGCTTTCTTT.

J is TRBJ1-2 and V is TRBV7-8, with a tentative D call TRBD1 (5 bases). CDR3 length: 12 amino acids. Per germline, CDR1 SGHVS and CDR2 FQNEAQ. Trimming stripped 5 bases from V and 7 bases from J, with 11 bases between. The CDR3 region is CASSPGRGGYTF. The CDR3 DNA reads TGTGCCAGCAGCCCCGGGAGGGGTGGCTACACCTTC.

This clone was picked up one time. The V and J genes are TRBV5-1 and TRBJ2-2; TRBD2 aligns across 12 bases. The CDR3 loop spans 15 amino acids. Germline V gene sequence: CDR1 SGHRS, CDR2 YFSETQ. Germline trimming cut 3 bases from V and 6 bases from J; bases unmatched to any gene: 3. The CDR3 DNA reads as TGCGCCAGCAGCTCCGCTAGCGGGGGGGCCGGGGAGCTGTTTTTT. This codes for CASSSASGGAGELFF.

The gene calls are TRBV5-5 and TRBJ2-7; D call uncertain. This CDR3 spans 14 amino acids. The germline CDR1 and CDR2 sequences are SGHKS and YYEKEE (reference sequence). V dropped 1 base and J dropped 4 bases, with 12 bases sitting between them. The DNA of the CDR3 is TGTGCCAGCAGCTTGACCCTGACGGGTTACGAGCAGTACTTC. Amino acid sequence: CASSLTLTGYEQYF.

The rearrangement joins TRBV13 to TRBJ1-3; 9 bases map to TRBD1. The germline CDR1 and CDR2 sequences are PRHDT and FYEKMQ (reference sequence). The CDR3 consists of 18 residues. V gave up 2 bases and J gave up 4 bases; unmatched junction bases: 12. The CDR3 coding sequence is TGTGCCAGCAGCTTAATGCGGTCGACAGGGGGGATCGGAAACACCATATATTTT. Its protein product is CASSLMRSTGGIGNTIYF.

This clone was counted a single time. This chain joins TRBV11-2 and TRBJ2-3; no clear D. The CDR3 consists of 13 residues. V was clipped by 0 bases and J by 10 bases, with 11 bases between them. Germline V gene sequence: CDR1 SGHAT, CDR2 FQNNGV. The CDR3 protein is CASSLDRVSPQYF. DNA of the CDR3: TGTGCCAGCAGCTTAGATCGAGTTTCCCCGCAGTATTTT.

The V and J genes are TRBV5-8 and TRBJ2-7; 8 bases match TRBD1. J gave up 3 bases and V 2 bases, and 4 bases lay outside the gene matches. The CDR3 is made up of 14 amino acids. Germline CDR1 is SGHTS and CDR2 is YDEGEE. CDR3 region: CASSFNDRGYEQYF. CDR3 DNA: TGTGCCAGCAGCTTTAACGACAGGGGCTACGAGCAGTACTTC.

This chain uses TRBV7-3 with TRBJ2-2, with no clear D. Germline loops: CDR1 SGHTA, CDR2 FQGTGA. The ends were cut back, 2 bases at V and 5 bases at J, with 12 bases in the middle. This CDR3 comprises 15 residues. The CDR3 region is CASSLSFLETGELFF. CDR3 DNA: TGTGCCAGCAGCTTATCGTTTTTGGAGACCGGGGAGCTGTTTTTT. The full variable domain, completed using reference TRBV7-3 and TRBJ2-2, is GAGVSQTPSNKVTEKGKYVELRCDPISGHTALYWYRQSLGQGPEFLIYFQGTGAADDSGLPNDRFFAVRPEGSVSTLKIQRTERGDSAVYLCASSLSFLETGELFFGEGSRLTVL.

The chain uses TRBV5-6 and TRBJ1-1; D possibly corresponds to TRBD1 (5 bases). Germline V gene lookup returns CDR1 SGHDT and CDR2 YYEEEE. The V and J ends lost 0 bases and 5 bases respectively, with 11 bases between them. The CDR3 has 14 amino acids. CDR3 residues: CASSLGTIRTEAFF. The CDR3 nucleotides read TGTGCCAGCAGCTTGGGGACAATAAGAACTGAAGCTTTCTTT.

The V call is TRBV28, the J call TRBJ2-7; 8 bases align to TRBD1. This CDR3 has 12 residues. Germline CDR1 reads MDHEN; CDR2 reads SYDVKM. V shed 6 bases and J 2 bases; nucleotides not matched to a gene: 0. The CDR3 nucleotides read TGTGCCAGCAGGACAGGGGCCTACGAGCAGTACTTC. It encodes CASRTGAYEQYF.

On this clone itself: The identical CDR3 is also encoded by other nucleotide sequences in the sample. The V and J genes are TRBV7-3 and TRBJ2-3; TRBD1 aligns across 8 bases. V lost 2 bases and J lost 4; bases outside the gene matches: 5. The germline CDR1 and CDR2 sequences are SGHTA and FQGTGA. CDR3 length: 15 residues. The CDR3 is CASSLSGGAADTQYF. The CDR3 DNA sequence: TGTGCCAGCAGCTTATCAGGGGGCGCCGCAGATACGCAGTATTTT.

Here the CDR3 reads CASSEAGQGHGSPLHF. The CDR3, as DNA: TGTGCCAGCAGTGAAGCGGGACAGGGTCACGGTTCACCCCTCCACTTT. This rearrangement joins TRBV2 to TRBJ1-6; 9 bases map to TRBD1. The V gene end was trimmed by 0 bases and the J gene end by 9 bases; junction bases not matched to a gene: 6. In germline, CDR1 is SNHLY, CDR2 FYNNEI. CDR3 size: 16 residues.

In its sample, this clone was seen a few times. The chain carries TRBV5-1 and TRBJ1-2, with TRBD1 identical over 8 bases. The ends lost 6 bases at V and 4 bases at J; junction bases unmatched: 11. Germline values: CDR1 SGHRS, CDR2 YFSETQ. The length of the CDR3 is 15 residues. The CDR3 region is CASTNGQGLLYGYTF. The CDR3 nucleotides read TGCGCCAGCACCAACGGACAGGGTTTGCTCTATGGCTACACCTTC.

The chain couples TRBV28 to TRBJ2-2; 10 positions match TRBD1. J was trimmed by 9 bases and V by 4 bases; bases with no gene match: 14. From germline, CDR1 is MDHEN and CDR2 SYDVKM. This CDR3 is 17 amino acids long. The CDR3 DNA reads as TGTGCCAGCAGTTCAGTTCCCGGGGACAGGGGTTCTTGGGAGCTGTTTTTT. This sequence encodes CASSSVPGDRGSWELFF.

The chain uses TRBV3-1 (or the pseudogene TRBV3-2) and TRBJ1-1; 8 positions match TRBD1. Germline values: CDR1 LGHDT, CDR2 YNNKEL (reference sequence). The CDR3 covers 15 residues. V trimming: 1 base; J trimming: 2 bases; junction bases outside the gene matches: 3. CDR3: CASSQGDRPNTEAFF. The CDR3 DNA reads TGTGCCAGCAGCCAAGGGGACAGGCCTAACACTGAAGCTTTCTTT.

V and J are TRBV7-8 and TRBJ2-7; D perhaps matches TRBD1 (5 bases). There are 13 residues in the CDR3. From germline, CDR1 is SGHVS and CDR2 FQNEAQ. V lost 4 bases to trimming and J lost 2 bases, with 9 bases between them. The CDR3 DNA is TGTGCCAGCAGCTCCGACAGCACCTACGAGCAGTACTTC. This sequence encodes CASSSDSTYEQYF.

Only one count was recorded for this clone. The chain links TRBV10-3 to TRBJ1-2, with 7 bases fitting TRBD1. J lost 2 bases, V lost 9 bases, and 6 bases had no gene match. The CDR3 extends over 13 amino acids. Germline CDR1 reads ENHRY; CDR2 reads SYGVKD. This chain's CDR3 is CAMRTGLNYGYTF. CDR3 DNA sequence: TGTGCCATGCGGACAGGTCTGAACTATGGCTACACCTTC.

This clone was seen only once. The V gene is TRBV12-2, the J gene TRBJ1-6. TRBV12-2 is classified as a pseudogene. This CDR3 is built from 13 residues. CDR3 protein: CASRLTGDSPLHF. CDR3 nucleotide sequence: TGTGCAAGTCGCTTGACGGGTGATTCACCCCTCCACTTT.

In DNA, the CDR3 is TGCGCCAGCAGCGTGCCGGGACTAGCGGGGAGGAATGAGCAGTTCTTC. Amino acid sequence: CASSVPGLAGRNEQFF. This chain joins TRBV5-1 and TRBJ2-1; 13 positions match TRBD2. The CDR3 spans 16 residues. V shed 4 bases and J 7 bases; nucleotides not matched to a gene: 8. Germline loops: CDR1 SGHRS, CDR2 YFSETQ.

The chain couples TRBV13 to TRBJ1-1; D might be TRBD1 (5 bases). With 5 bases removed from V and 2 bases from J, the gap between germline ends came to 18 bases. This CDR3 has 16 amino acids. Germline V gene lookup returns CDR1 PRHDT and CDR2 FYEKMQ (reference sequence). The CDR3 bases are TGTGCCAGCAGCCCCGTGGGGGGAATGGGAAACACTGAAGCTTTCTTT. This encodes CASSPVGGMGNTEAFF.

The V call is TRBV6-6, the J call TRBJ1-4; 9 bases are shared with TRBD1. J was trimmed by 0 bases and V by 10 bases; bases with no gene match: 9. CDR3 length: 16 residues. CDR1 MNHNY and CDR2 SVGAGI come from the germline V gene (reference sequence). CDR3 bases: TGTGCCATCCGAGGGGACAGGGCATCAACTAATGAAAAACTGTTTTTT. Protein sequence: CAIRGDRASTNEKLFF.

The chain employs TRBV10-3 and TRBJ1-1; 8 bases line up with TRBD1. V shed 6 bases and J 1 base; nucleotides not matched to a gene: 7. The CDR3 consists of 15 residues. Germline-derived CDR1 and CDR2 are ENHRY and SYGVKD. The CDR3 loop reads CAISNRGIGNTEAFF. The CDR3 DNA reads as TGTGCCATCAGCAACAGGGGGATTGGGAACACTGAAGCTTTCTTT.

The CDR3 here is CASKASGTNEQFF. CDR3 bases: TGTGCCAGCAAAGCTAGCGGGACAAATGAGCAGTTCTTC. The chain uses TRBV11-3 and TRBJ2-1; TRBD2 agrees at 9 bases. The CDR3 runs to 13 residues. Per the germline V gene, CDR1 is SGHNT and CDR2 is YENEEA. The V gene end was trimmed by 7 bases and the J gene end by 7 bases; junction bases not matched to a gene: 5.

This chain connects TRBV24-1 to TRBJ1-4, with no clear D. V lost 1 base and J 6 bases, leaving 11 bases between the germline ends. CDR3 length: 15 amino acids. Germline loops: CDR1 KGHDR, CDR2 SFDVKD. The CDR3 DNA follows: TGTGCCACCAGTGATTTCAAGGCAGAGGATGAAAAACTGTTTTTT. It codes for CATSDFKAEDEKLFF.

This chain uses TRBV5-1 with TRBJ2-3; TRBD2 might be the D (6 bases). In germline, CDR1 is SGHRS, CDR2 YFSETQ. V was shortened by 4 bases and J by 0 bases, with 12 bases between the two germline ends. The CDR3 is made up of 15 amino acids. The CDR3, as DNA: TGCGCCAGCAGCCCGCAGACTAGTAGCACAGATACGCAGTATTTT. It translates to CASSPQTSSTDTQYF.

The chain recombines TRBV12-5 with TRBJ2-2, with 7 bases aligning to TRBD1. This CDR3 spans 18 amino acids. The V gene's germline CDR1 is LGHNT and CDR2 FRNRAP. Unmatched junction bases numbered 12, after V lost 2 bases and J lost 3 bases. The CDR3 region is CASGLTPRQGSDTGELFF. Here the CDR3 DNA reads TGTGCTAGTGGTTTGACACCGCGACAGGGATCGGACACCGGGGAGCTGTTTTTT.

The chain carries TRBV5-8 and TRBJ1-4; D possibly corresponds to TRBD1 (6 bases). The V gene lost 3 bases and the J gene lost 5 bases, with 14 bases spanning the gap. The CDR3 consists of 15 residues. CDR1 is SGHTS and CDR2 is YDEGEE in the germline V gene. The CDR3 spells CASSSGGTQNEKLFF. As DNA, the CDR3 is TGTGCCAGCAGCTCGGGGGGGACACAGAATGAAAAACTGTTTTTT.

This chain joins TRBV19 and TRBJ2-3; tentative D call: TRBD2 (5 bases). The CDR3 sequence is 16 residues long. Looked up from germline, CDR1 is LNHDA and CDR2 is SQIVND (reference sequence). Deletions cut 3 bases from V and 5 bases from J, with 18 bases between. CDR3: CASSIVGMEVVDTQYF. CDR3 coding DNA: TGTGCCAGTAGTATCGTCGGAATGGAGGTGGTAGATACGCAGTATTTT.

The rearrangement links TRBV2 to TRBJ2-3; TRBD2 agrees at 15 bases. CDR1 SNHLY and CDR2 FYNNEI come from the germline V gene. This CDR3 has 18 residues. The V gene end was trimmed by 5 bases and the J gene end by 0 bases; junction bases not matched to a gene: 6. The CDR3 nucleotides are TGTGCCAGCAGTCCCTGGACTAGCGGGGGGGCTAGCACAGATACGCAGTATTTT. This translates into CASSPWTSGGASTDTQYF. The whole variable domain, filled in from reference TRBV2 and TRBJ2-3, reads EPEVTQTPSHQVTQMGQEVILRCVPISNHLYFYWYRQILGQKVEFLVSFYNNEISEKSEIFDDQFSVERPDGSNFTLKIRSTKLEDSAMYFCASSPWTSGGASTDTQYFGPGTRLTVL.